A single T cell receptor (beta chain) is shown here with its context. No cognate antigen has been identified for it. The sample holds no much larger clone one base away, and base qualities are not on file. The library was produced with 5' RACE. Sequencing was performed on an Illumina HiSeq 2500. A second PCR of roughly 7 to 12 cycles was performed with a sample-barcoded 5' primer and a J-beta primer mix. A unique molecular identifier was introduced onto each TCR beta cDNA molecule by a template-switch 5' adaptor carrying 12 random nucleotides. Each sample yielded at least 3 million CDR3-containing paired-end reads. First-strand cDNA synthesis was performed from all RNA using the Mint cDNA synthesis kit, with priming by a TRBC-specific oligonucleotide. All cDNA was treated with uracil-DNA glycosylase and then went through a first 18-cycle PCR with the universal primers M1SS and BC2_uni_R. In the authors' own workflow: For normalization, 1 million high-quality reads, each with a distinct molecular identifier, were randomly selected from each sample. Instead of being binned into consensus sequences, reads with shared molecular identifiers were discarded. MiTCR, with a Q25 quality threshold and the strictest error-elimination algorithm, was used for CDR3 identification, clonotype clustering and error correction. A nonparametric unseen species model with Euler transformation was used to estimate lower-bound total TCR beta diversity. TCRdb trimmed public reads at Q25 via fastp, called clones via MiXCR and kept in-frame beta chains. Each entry is one CDR3 protein sequence, shown with its most common DNA and genes. In this record, the V and J calls reflect TCRdb's handling and not the investigators' own analysis. The sample includes about 930,000 distinct CDR3 sequences, with 29% observed a single time. Of the sample, about 10% is held by the ten largest clones.

Systemically healthy Caucasian individuals from Russia, roughly 40 in total and aged about 6 to 90 years, were included as donors. Each donor gave ten milliliters of peripheral blood, drawn into EDTA-treated Vacutainer tubes. PBMCs were isolated by Ficoll-Paque density-gradient centrifugation, with at least 7 million obtained per sample. Total RNA, at least 6 micrograms per sample, was extracted from PBMCs with Trizol reagent. The percentages of naive CD45RAhigh/CD27high T cells were determined by flow cytometry on a PBMC aliquot from every donor. The sample is drawn from a study of blood T cells in healthy people across ages (dated by TCRdb to the mid-2010s). Broadly, across the study: In model experiments, template switching captured about one uniquely barcoded TCR beta cDNA molecule for every two T cells. The study analyzed two additional independent replicas of 1 million unique cDNA reads from the same blood draw for two donors, one aged 18 to 29 and one aged 80 or older. Four age groups were formed from the donors: young (average roughly 15 years), middle-aged (approximately 39), aged (62) and long-lived (roughly 88). The study measured age-related changes in TCR beta repertoire diversity using deep sequencing normalized with unique cDNA molecular identifiers.

The full study reports these points: A strong correlation was found between observed TCR beta diversity and the percentage of naive T cells measured by flow cytometry. Donor CMV infection status was unknown, potentially confounding age-related changes in expanded clonotypes. Since profiling was done on bulk unsorted PBMCs, naive and antigen-experienced compartments could not be conclusively compared. Observed TCR beta diversity per million T cells fell roughly linearly with age, and a significant reduction was already apparent by age around 44. Compared with the aged group, the long-lived group had more naive CD4+ T cells, fewer expanded clones and increased TCR diversity, suggesting age selection. Estimates of total diversity based on one million sequenced T cells were regarded as lower bounds and as underestimates.

The germline V gene yields MDHEN for CDR1 and SYDVKM for CDR2. The V end loses 6 bases and the J end loses 0 bases, and a stretch of 12 bases separates them. Spanning cysteine to phenylalanine, the CDR3 consists of 16 amino acids. Only the CDR3 part of the read is kept: 48 bases, read in frame from the first base. This sample was also put to use in a study of T cells of mothers and their children. The second publication reports: Donors were nine systemically healthy Caucasian individuals: three mothers and their six children. cDNA synthesis consumed the entire amount of extracted RNA, loaded at roughly 1.5 ug RNA in each 15 ul reaction. In the second PCR, the M1S primer added sample barcodes and 2-4 random nucleotides. Over 8 million TCR beta CDR3 reads came from each mother, compared with approximately 3 million reads from each child. TCR recombination output is similarly shaped by thymic selection in related and unrelated pairs, with a minor effect exerted by inherited differences. Normalized repertoire overlap in related mother-child pairs was always slightly higher than in unrelated mother-child pairs, but the difference was never significant. Persistent microchimeric T cell clones were not detected, at a sensitivity of approximately 100 clones per million clonotypes. To look for features that set related mother-child pairs apart from unrelated individuals, the researchers ran deep NGS to compare the TCR beta repertoires of mothers and children. The mean age was around 42 +/- 4 years for the mothers and approximately 11 +/- 4 years for the children. After adapter ligation with NEBNext reagents, the libraries were sequenced on Illumina HiSeq 2000 with 100+100 nt paired-end reads. Mother and child libraries were prepared a month apart and sequenced in separate runs to prevent cross-contamination. Between roughly 450,000 and 2,000,000 distinct TCR beta clonotypes were identified per donor. Naive TCR beta clonotypes were estimated from low-frequency clonotypes matched to each donor's FACS-determined naive share, without sorting.

The clonotype was recovered from a woman aged 40 to 50 in good health. Source material: blood. The sequence links TRBV28 to TRBJ1-6; no D segment can be confidently identified. The CDR3 protein is CASRAQSSSYNSPLHF. The nucleotide sequence reads as follows: TGTGCCAGCAGGGCACAGTCTAGCTCCTATAATTCACCCCTCCACTTT.